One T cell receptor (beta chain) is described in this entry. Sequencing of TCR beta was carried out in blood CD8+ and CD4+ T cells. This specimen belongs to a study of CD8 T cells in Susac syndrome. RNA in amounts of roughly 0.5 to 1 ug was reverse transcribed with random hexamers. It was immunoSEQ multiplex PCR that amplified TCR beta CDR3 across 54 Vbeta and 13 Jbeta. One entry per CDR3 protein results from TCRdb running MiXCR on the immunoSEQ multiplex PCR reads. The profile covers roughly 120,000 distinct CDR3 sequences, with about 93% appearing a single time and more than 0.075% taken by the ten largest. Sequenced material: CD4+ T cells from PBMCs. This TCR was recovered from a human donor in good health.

CDR3 amino acids: CASSRWTPAETQYF. For the CDR3, the DNA is TGTGCCAGCAGCCGTTGGACCCCCGCGGAGACCCAGTACTTC. This rearrangement joins TRBV12-3 or TRBV12-4 to TRBJ2-5; the D is unclear. Trimming took 6 bases from V and 5 from J, leaving 16 bases between them. The CDR3 runs 14 residues.